Presented here are 32 T cell receptor beta chains from one specimen sequenced in a study of regulatory T cells in long-lasting Graves disease. Stated time point: newly diagnosed GD, antithyroid drugs for less than 3 months. With RNA extracted from PBMCs as input, the TCR library was made. Researchers made TCR beta libraries by using iRepertoire HTBI primers and running Arm-PCR on CDR3 regions. Each CDR3 protein gets one entry after TCRdb re-called the multiplex PCR reads with MiXCR. The sample shows around 450,000 distinct CDR3 sequences, 15% of them seen only once. The sample also formed part of further work on T cells in Graves' hyperthyroidism and ophthalmopathy.

Material: peripheral blood mononuclear cells (PBMCs), obtained at new diagnosis, from a patient treated with antithyroid drugs. The source of these receptors is a woman aged 40 to 55 with Graves disease.

In this sample, this clonotype turned up many times. The V gene is TRBV7-2, the J gene TRBJ2-2; D gene ambiguous. Trimming took 0 bases from V and 4 from J, leaving 9 bases between them. CDR1 and CDR2 from the germline V gene are SGHTA and FQGNSA. The CDR3 is made up of 15 amino acids. The CDR3: CASSLALSGTGELFF. The DNA of the CDR3 is TGTGCCAGCAGCTTAGCCCTCAGTGGCACCGGGGAGCTGTTTTTT.

This clonotype was counted only a few times. The chain carries TRBV6-1 and TRBJ2-5; D is undetermined. Trimming shortened V by 3 bases and J by 4 bases, and 9 bases separated the two germline ends. This CDR3 spans 13 amino acids. Germline V gene sequence: CDR1 MNHNS, CDR2 SASEGT. The CDR3 bases are TGTGCCAGCAGTGATTTGGGTTCAGAGACCCAGTACTTC. Translation gives CASSDLGSETQYF.

Written as DNA, the CDR3 is TGTGCCAGCAGCGCACATGAGGGTGCGGACACTGAAGCTTTCTTT. This sequence encodes CASSAHEGADTEAFF. V usage is TRBV9 and J usage is TRBJ1-1; D is uncertain. Trimming took off 3 bases at V and 3 bases at J, with 15 bases between the two ends. The CDR3 loop spans 15 amino acids. Germline V gene data show CDR1 as SGDLS and CDR2 as YYNGEE.

The chain has TRBV29-1 and TRBJ2-1; TRBD2 matches 15 bases. V was clipped by 4 bases and J by 0 bases; unmatched bases: 13. Germline CDR1 is SQVTM and CDR2 is ANQGSEA. This CDR3 spans 20 amino acids. Here the CDR3 reads CSVGALRTSGRGSSYNEQFF. In nucleotides, the CDR3 is TGCAGCGTTGGGGCCCTGAGGACTAGCGGGAGGGGGAGCTCCTACAATGAGCAGTTCTTC.

This clonotype was seen a few times. The genes are TRBV20-1 and TRBJ2-1, with 13 bases lining up with TRBD2. This CDR3 has 18 amino acids. V lost 0 bases to trimming and J lost 8 bases; unmatched junction nucleotides: 13. Per germline, CDR1 DFQATT and CDR2 SNEGSKA (reference sequence). The CDR3 bases are TGCAGTGCTAGAGATGAGGTCGGACTAGCGGGAGTTATCCATGAGCAGTTCTTC. It translates to CSARDEVGLAGVIHEQFF.

This clonotype was seen more than once but under ten times. V gene TRBV12-3 or TRBV12-4 combines with J gene TRBJ2-7; a possible D gene is TRBD1 (6 bases). This CDR3 has 14 amino acids. Trimming took off 3 bases at V and 1 base at J, with 10 bases between the two ends. The CDR3 protein is CASSFAGESYEQYF. CDR3 coding DNA: TGTGCCAGCAGTTTTGCAGGGGAATCCTACGAGCAGTACTTC.

In this sample, this clonotype turned up a few times. V is TRBV4-1 and J is TRBJ2-7; a weak D match, TRBD2 (6 bases). Looked up from germline, CDR1 is MGHRA and CDR2 is YSYEKL. Trimming stripped 3 bases from V and 5 bases from J, with 20 bases between. CDR3 length: 16 residues. CDR3 in DNA: TGCGCCAGCAGCCAGCCTAGGAGGGGTAGGGCCGACGAGCAGTACTTC. This codes for CASSQPRRGRADEQYF.

The rearrangement uses TRBV28 and TRBJ2-3, with D unresolved. V was shortened by 5 bases and J by 7 bases, with 16 bases between the two germline ends. The CDR3 runs to 14 residues. CDR1 and CDR2 (germline): MDHEN, SYDVKM. The CDR3: CASSPRPGRYTQYF. The CDR3 nucleotides read TGTGCCAGCAGTCCCCGCCCCGGAAGGTATACGCAGTATTTT.

This clonotype was seen ten or more times. This chain connects TRBV30 to TRBJ1-5; 7 nucleotides align to TRBD1. The CDR3 loop spans 17 amino acids. CDR1 and CDR2 from the germline V gene are GTSNPN and SVGIG (reference sequence). After removal of 1 base from V and 2 bases from J, the junction contained 11 bases not matched to a gene. In DNA, the CDR3 is TGTGCCTGGAGTGCCCCGCGAGGACAGGTGGGCAATCAGCCCCAGCATTTT. This encodes CAWSAPRGQVGNQPQHF.

This clonotype has at least ten counts. V usage is TRBV14 and J usage is TRBJ2-5; perhaps TRBD2 as D (5 bases). There are 16 residues in the CDR3. CDR1 is SGHDN, CDR2 FVKESK, per germline. V was shortened by 1 base and J by 2 bases, with 14 bases between the two germline ends. The chain's CDR3 is CASSQGLTARQETQYF. As DNA, the CDR3 is TGTGCCAGCAGCCAAGGACTAACAGCGAGGCAAGAGACCCAGTACTTC.

The chain has TRBV4-3 and TRBJ2-7, with D perhaps matching TRBD1 or TRBD2 (5 bases each). Germline V lookup: CDR1 LGHNA, CDR2 YSLEER. Trimming removed 0 bases at V and 3 bases at J, with 15 bases between. The CDR3 spans 16 residues. The CDR3 region has the DNA TGCGCCAGCAGCCAAGATGGGGCTAGCTCGTTCTACGAGCAGTACTTC. Amino acids: CASSQDGASSFYEQYF.

J is TRBJ2-7 and V is TRBV7-9, with 7 bases aligning to TRBD2. The CDR3 spans 15 residues. J lost 5 bases, V lost 2 bases, and 9 bases had no gene match. Germline V lookup: CDR1 SEHNR, CDR2 FQNEAQ (reference sequence). As DNA, the CDR3 is TGTGCCAGCAGCTTATTAACGGGAGGAGCTGACGAGCAGTACTTC. This codes for CASSLLTGGADEQYF.

The V call is TRBV20-1, the J call TRBJ2-6; D not resolved. V lost 3 bases, J lost 2 bases, and 5 bases lay in between. Germline V CDR1 and CDR2: DFQATT, SNEGSKA (reference sequence). The CDR3 runs 13 residues. Here the CDR3 DNA reads TGCAGTGCTAGGATCCCTGGGGCCAACGTCCTGACTTTC. It codes for CSARIPGANVLTF.

This clonotype was seen repeatedly, ten times or more. The rearrangement uses TRBV11-1 and TRBJ2-4, with no clear D. CDR1 is SGHAT and CDR2 is FQDESV in the germline V gene (reference sequence). The CDR3 is 14 amino acids. Trimming left V 2 bases short and J 1 base short, with 6 bases between. This CDR3 reads CASSLSRAKNIQYF. Written as DNA, the CDR3 is TGTGCCAGCAGCTTATCGAGGGCCAAAAACATTCAGTACTTC.

Regarding this clonotype: It differs at one base from a far larger clone, so likely a read error. The chain combines TRBV2 with TRBJ2-1; D unresolved. Per the germline V gene, CDR1 is SNHLY and CDR2 is FYNNEI. This CDR3 comprises 11 residues. Trimming left V 7 bases short and J 10 bases short, with 11 bases between. The CDR3 region is CASNYNGEQFF. CDR3 DNA: TGTGCCAGCAATTACAACGGCGAGCAGTTCTTC.

This clonotype was observed at least ten times. V gene TRBV4-1 combines with J gene TRBJ1-1, with TRBD1 as a possible D gene (6 bases). Germline CDR1 and CDR2: MGHRA and YSYEKL. This CDR3 has 15 amino acids. V gave up 0 bases and J gave up 6 bases, with 14 bases separating them. Here the CDR3 reads CASSQDGIDRSEAFF. CDR3 sequence (DNA): TGCGCCAGCAGCCAAGATGGGATAGACAGGTCTGAAGCTTTCTTT.

This clonotype showed up many times. This rearrangement joins TRBV7-2 to TRBJ2-1; tentatively, D is TRBD2 (6 bases). V was shortened by 5 bases and J by 4 bases, with 21 bases between the two germline ends. CDR3 length: 17 amino acids. The germline V gene has CDR1 SGHTA and CDR2 FQGNSA. The CDR3 spells CASSQNPLASLYNEQFF. The CDR3 DNA follows: TGTGCCAGCAGCCAAAATCCCCTAGCGTCATTATACAATGAGCAGTTCTTC.

This chain joins TRBV28 and TRBJ2-3; TRBD2 aligns across 9 bases. CDR1 is MDHEN and CDR2 is SYDVKM in the germline V gene. This CDR3 has 14 residues. The J segment lost 5 bases and the V segment lost 7 bases, leaving 7 bases of the junction unmatched. For the CDR3, the DNA is TGTGCCAGCACCTTAGCGGGAGCTGGAGATACGCAGTATTTT. Protein sequence: CASTLAGAGDTQYF. Full variable domain (outside the CDR3, taken from reference TRBV28 and TRBJ2-3): DVKVTQSSRYLVKRTGEKVFLECVQDMDHENMFWYRQDPGLGLRLIYFSYDVKMKEKGDIPEGYSVSREKKERFSLILESASTNQTSMYLCASTLAGAGDTQYFGPGTRLTVL.

The chain recombines TRBV12-3 or TRBV12-4 with TRBJ1-2; 7 nucleotides align to TRBD1. The ends lost 5 bases at V and 5 bases at J; junction bases unmatched: 5. This CDR3 is 13 amino acids long. Here the CDR3 DNA reads TGTGCCAGCAGTGATGACAGGGAGTATGGCTACACCTTC. Protein product: CASSDDREYGYTF.

A few counts support this clonotype. This chain links TRBV10-1 with TRBJ2-7, with D unclear. The germline V gene encodes CDR1 WNHNN and CDR2 SYGVQD (reference sequence). The V end was cut by 3 bases, the J end by 5 bases, with 11 bases between. This CDR3 is built from 13 residues. CDR3 residues: CASSDWGDDEQYF. The CDR3 DNA is TGCGCCAGCAGTGATTGGGGTGACGACGAGCAGTACTTC.

This clonotype was observed many times. The rearrangement links TRBV28 to TRBJ2-1, with D perhaps TRBD1 or TRBD2 (5 bases each). The CDR3 is made up of 16 amino acids. Germline loops: CDR1 MDHEN, CDR2 SYDVKM. V dropped 4 bases and J dropped 0 bases, with 13 bases sitting between them. The CDR3 sequence is CASSSPGTSSYNEQFF. For the CDR3, the DNA is TGTGCCAGCAGTTCCCCGGGGACCAGCTCCTACAATGAGCAGTTCTTC. The full variable domain, its missing parts supplied by reference TRBV28 and TRBJ2-1, is DVKVTQSSRYLVKRTGEKVFLECVQDMDHENMFWYRQDPGLGLRLIYFSYDVKMKEKGDIPEGYSVSREKKERFSLILESASTNQTSMYLCASSSPGTSSYNEQFFGPGTRLTVL.

The chain carries TRBV19 and TRBJ1-2; D might be TRBD1 (5 bases). V was clipped by 0 bases and J by 4 bases, with 9 bases between them. The CDR3 spans 14 residues. The germline V gene encodes CDR1 LNHDA and CDR2 SQIVND (reference sequence). The DNA for the CDR3 is TGTGCCAGTAGTATAGATCGGGGGAGCTATGGCTACACCTTC. Residues: CASSIDRGSYGYTF.

This clonotype was seen repeatedly, ten times or more. This CDR3 is CASSRTGSQETQYF. In nucleotides, the CDR3 is TGTGCCAGCAGCCGGACAGGGTCACAAGAGACCCAGTACTTC. This sequence joins TRBV28 and TRBJ2-5; TRBD1 agrees at 8 bases. Germline loops: CDR1 MDHEN, CDR2 SYDVKM. V shed 6 bases and J 2 bases; nucleotides not matched to a gene: 5. This CDR3 is 14 amino acids long.

As to this clonotype: Possible read error: a much larger clone is one base away. The J gene is TRBJ2-5, the V gene TRBV7-3, with TRBD1 identical over 7 bases. After removal of 0 bases from V and 7 bases from J, the junction contained 8 bases not matched to a gene. This CDR3 is built from 15 residues. Looked up from germline, CDR1 is SGHTA and CDR2 is FQGTGA. DNA for the CDR3: TGTGCCAGCAGCTTAACGGGGACAGTAAAAGGGACCCAGTACTTC. Its protein product is CASSLTGTVKGTQYF.

The chain couples TRBV6-1 to TRBJ1-2, with D tentatively TRBD1 (5 bases). This CDR3 is 15 amino acids long. The V end was cut by 4 bases, the J end by 8 bases, with 20 bases between. CDR1 MNHNS and CDR2 SASEGT come from the germline V gene. The CDR3 region is CASSGPGTGGGGYTF. In DNA, the CDR3 is TGTGCCAGCAGTGGTCCCGGGACGGGAGGCGGGGGCTACACCTTC.

J is TRBJ2-3 and V is TRBV6-1; no reliable D call. The length of the CDR3 is 11 residues. The V end was cut by 6 bases, the J end by 6 bases, with 7 bases between. Germline CDR1 reads MNHNS; CDR2 reads SASEGT. CDR3 DNA: TGTGCCAGCAGGATCTTGGATACGCAGTATTTT. Translated, it gives CASRILDTQYF.

This clonotype was observed a handful of times. The chain is built from TRBV3-1 and TRBJ2-3; D remains ambiguous. From germline, CDR1 is LGHDT and CDR2 YNNKEL (reference sequence). V lost 1 base and J 0 bases, leaving 8 bases between the germline ends. The CDR3 loop spans 15 amino acids. CDR3 region: CASSQVLISTDTQYF. CDR3 in DNA: TGTGCCAGCAGCCAAGTACTGATTAGCACAGATACGCAGTATTTT.

The sample holds a few counts of this clonotype. The chain uses TRBV19 and TRBJ1-1; D is unresolved. Germline V gives CDR1 LNHDA, CDR2 SQIVND (reference sequence). The CDR3 has 14 amino acids. V was shortened by 5 bases and J by 11 bases, with 21 bases between the two germline ends. DNA for the CDR3: TGTGCCAGTAGTGTTCGAGACCGGGATAAGGGCGCTTTCTTT. It encodes CASSVRDRDKGAFF.

There are many counts of this clonotype. This chain uses TRBV30 with TRBJ1-4; no firm D call. Germline lookup yields CDR1 GTSNPN and CDR2 SVGIG (reference sequence). The CDR3 runs 18 residues. V was shortened by 0 bases and J by 0 bases, with 17 bases between the two germline ends. The CDR3 loop reads CAWSVHPLGAATNEKLFF. The CDR3 DNA follows: TGTGCCTGGAGTGTACACCCATTGGGCGCGGCAACTAATGAAAAACTGTTTTTT.

In the case of this clonotype: A much larger clone sits a single nucleotide away, making a read error possible. This rearrangement joins TRBV3-1 to TRBJ2-7, with no clear D. The CDR3 totals 16 residues. Germline V gene lookup returns CDR1 LGHDT and CDR2 YNNKEL (reference sequence). The CDR3: CASSELAQARAYDQYF. CDR3 bases: TGTGCCAGCAGTGAATTGGCCCAGGCGAGAGCCTACGATCAGTACTTC.

Regarding this clonotype: One end of the junction varies from germline; a read error may be responsible. The chain joins TRBV9 to TRBJ1-6; weak D call: TRBD1 (6 bases). The length of the CDR3 is 16 residues. Per the germline V gene, CDR1 is SGDLS and CDR2 is YYNGEE. For the CDR3, the DNA is TGCGCCAGCAGCAGGAGCGGGGGCGCGAATAATTCACCCCTCCACTTT. This sequence encodes CASSRSGGANNSPLHF.

The sample holds a few counts of this clonotype. The rearrangement uses TRBV19 and TRBJ1-2; D unclear. The V end lost 7 bases, the J end lost 0 bases, and 21 bases lay between the germline ends. The germline CDR1 and CDR2 sequences are LNHDA and SQIVND (reference sequence). The CDR3 totals 17 residues. The CDR3 is CASTNTWIDGTNYGYTF. In nucleotides, the CDR3 is TGTGCCAGTACCAACACCTGGATAGATGGAACTAACTATGGCTACACCTTC.